A selection of T cell receptor beta chains follows, all from one sample in a study of T cell repertoires in cytomegalovirus infection. In TCRdb, the reads were re-called with MiXCR into one record per CDR3 protein. The data hold about 680,000 distinct CDR3 sequences, with around 24% observed a single time. The material sequenced was CD8+ T cells from PBMCs. These receptors all stem from a human donor in good health (CMV status not recorded). Some clones in this sample may be carry-over from other donors' samples. The conserved cysteine and the conserved F or W are not part of the CDR3 here. Each record gives: J gene, D gene, V gene, CDR3 protein. D genes are given only for firm matches.

TRBJ1-1 NA TRBV27 ASMGGSRGAF
TRBJ2-5 NA TRBV5-1 ASSSIGRVQETQY
TRBJ2-1 TRBD2 TRBV20-1 SARDLAGVPSNEQF
TRBJ1-1 NA TRBV7-6 ASSLGSGREAF
TRBJ2-3 NA TRBV28 ASTPRAPTTDTQY
TRBJ2-1 NA TRBV29-1 SVWRGSSYNEQF
TRBJ1-6 NA TRBV20-1 SARDLQTVNSPLH
TRBJ2-2 TRBD1 TRBV12-3/TRBV12-4 ASSSSGTGTGELF
TRBJ1-2 NA TRBV7-9 ASSPGTLLGGYT
TRBJ1-5 NA TRBV19 ASSIGWEGPNQPQH
TRBJ1-4 NA TRBV7-2 ASSSGQATNEKLF
TRBJ2-1 TRBD2 TRBV20-1 SADSGGNINEQF
TRBJ2-2 NA TRBV6-6 ASTSGIRAKGGELF
TRBJ1-1 NA TRBV2 ASGVGNTEAF
TRBJ2-1 NA TRBV28 ASSLLASSYNEQF
TRBJ2-5 NA TRBV28 ASSPKGFSGLEQTQY
TRBJ1-5 NA TRBV14 ASSQASNQPQH
TRBJ1-1 NA TRBV29-1 SVAKGERAF
TRBJ2-2 NA TRBV7-9 ASRRDTGELF
TRBJ2-7 TRBD1 TRBV6-5 ASSPGGQGAAYEQY
TRBJ2-3 TRBD2 TRBV7-9 ASSLRAGGYGHYTDTQY
TRBJ2-7 NA TRBV27 ASSLSAGPAITYEQY
TRBJ2-1 NA TRBV13 ASSWTLDPEQF
TRBJ2-1 TRBD1 TRBV19 ASSIEGGTGVGNEQF
TRBJ2-7 NA TRBV10-3 AISEPEYEQY
TRBJ2-1 TRBD2 TRBV7-9 ASSLSGLAAMGDEQF
TRBJ2-7 NA TRBV4-1 ASSPTQTYEQY
TRBJ1-2 NA TRBV7-6 ASSLFSAGYYGYT
TRBJ2-1 NA TRBV7-6 ASSSADNEQF
TRBJ1-1 TRBD1 TRBV29-1 SVDLGTGGTEAF
TRBJ1-3 NA TRBV9 VSSVNPWRDSSSGNTIY
TRBJ2-1 TRBD2 TRBV14 ASSSSGTSGGLYNEQF
TRBJ1-6 TRBD1 TRBV20-1 SAREEYRGTPLH
TRBJ2-2 NA TRBV6-2/TRBV6-3 ASRFPAEGEMNGELF
TRBJ2-1 TRBD1 TRBV20-1 SAAGQGNYNEQF
TRBJ2-2 TRBD1 TRBV11-3 ASSLGRGTVNTGELF
TRBJ2-3 NA TRBV20-1 SASSEGASTDTQY
TRBJ2-1 TRBD2 TRBV28 ASSSSLAGAPENEQF
TRBJ2-1 NA TRBV9 ASSATGGGSYNEQF
TRBJ1-1 NA TRBV7-9 ASSFAGGVVAEAF
TRBJ2-1 TRBD2 TRBV27 ASSLGDYPSYNEQF
TRBJ2-1 NA TRBV7-2 ASSLRHFEYNEQF
TRBJ2-7 NA TRBV6-1 ASGGGHEQY
TRBJ2-5 TRBD1 TRBV2 TSLDRTETQY
TRBJ2-3 TRBD2 TRBV7-8 ASSLWGLAGDTDTQY
TRBJ1-2 NA TRBV7-3 ANSLKLYDGYT
TRBJ2-1 NA TRBV12-3/TRBV12-4 ASSFSRTGHNEQF
TRBJ2-3 NA TRBV4-2 ASSQDGGSADTRY
TRBJ2-7 NA TRBV7-2 ASSSGRQGPYEQY
TRBJ2-7 NA TRBV7-2 ASSLTDSYEQY
TRBJ2-1 TRBD2 TRBV4-1 ASSQILAGEYNEQF